This T cell receptor beta chain stems from a study of T-cell reconstitution after alpha-beta-depleted transplantation in children. This clonotype has more than one count but fewer than ten. Preparation of the TCRbeta library was carried out with unique molecular identifiers. TCRdb passed the PCR reads through MiXCR, listing each CDR3 protein once. Seen here are fewer than 400,000 distinct CDR3 sequences, about a fifth observed once, and the top ten hold 3.5% to 4%. Sequencing used PBMCs from the stem cell graft donor, obtained from the stem cell graft. The receptor was isolated from a human donor who donated a stem cell graft to a child with acute myeloid leukemia.

The CDR3 is CASRIRDGAYEQYF. In DNA form, the CDR3 reads TGTGCCAGCAGAATCCGGGACGGGGCCTACGAGCAGTACTTC. The chain employs TRBV4-2 and TRBJ2-7; D assignment may be TRBD1 or TRBD2 (5 bases each). Trimming stripped 6 bases from V and 2 bases from J, with 14 bases between. Germline V gives CDR1 LGHNA, CDR2 YNFKEQ. The CDR3 sequence is 14 residues long.